This T cell receptor beta chain was identified during a study of radiotherapy plus CTLA-4 blockade in lung cancer. Turning to the study itself: Among enrolled patients, less than 20% responded and roughly 31% achieved disease control. Points from the study as a whole: TCR clones from tumors expanded in blood after radiotherapy plus ipilimumab.

In the case of this clone: Its cognate antigen is unknown.

Germline V gene data show CDR1 as LNHNV and CDR2 as YYDKDF (reference sequence). V was pared by 6 bases and J by 0 bases, with 15 bases between. CDR3 length equals 16 residues. The data were produced by immunoSEQ multiplex PCR, yet TCRdb's version contains in-frame clones alone and is incomplete. The top ten clones hold approximately 8% of a sample with some 45,000 clones, about 72% of them seen once. The origin of this receptor is a human donor with non-small cell lung cancer who had stable disease on radiotherapy plus ipilimumab. The sequences come from peripheral blood, collected from a patient treated with radiotherapy plus ipilimumab. V usage is TRBV15 and J usage is TRBJ1-3, with D perhaps matching TRBD1 (5 bases). The CDR3 DNA sequence: TGTGCCACCAGGCCGCCACACCAGGGCTCTGGAAACACCATATATTTT. Translated, it gives CATRPPHQGSGNTIYF.